This TCR beta chain was captured in a study of T cells in Graves' hyperthyroidism and ophthalmopathy. RNA transcripts gave rise to amplified TCR beta CDR3 regions. The primer set for the first-round RT-PCR of the TCR CDR3 was HTBI. In TCRdb, the multiplex PCR reads were re-called with MiXCR into one record per CDR3 protein. Of 650,000 to 800,000 distinct CDR3 sequences in the sample, roughly 46% are singletons; the top ten hold less than 9%. Germline values: CDR1 SGDLS, CDR2 YYNGEE. The CDR3 covers 15 residues. V was cut by 0 bases and J by 3 bases, with 13 bases left in between. The TCR originated in an adult man with Graves' disease, either hyperthyroidism or ophthalmopathy (not recorded which). The chain combines TRBV9 with TRBJ2-7; a possible D gene is TRBD2 (7 bases). Sequencing input: peripheral blood or thyroid tissue (not recorded which). CDR3 sequence reads: CASSVAAGALYEQYF. CDR3 DNA sequence: TGTGCCAGCAGCGTAGCGGCGGGGGCCCTCTACGAGCAGTACTTC.